This record covers a single T cell receptor beta chain. These data originate in a study of CD8+ T cells in alopecia areata. The length of the CDR3 is 11 residues. The V gene's germline CDR1 is SQVTM and CDR2 ANQGSEA. J gave up 8 bases and V 6 bases, and 2 bases lay outside the gene matches. Isolated RNA was reverse transcribed into cDNA used as the sequencing template. Profiling relied on immunoSEQ multiplex PCR, and the TCRdb table lists in-frame clones only, not all of them. The table lists approximately 100,000 clones, 45% to 60% of them singletons. The receptor was isolated from a human donor in good health. The V and J genes are TRBV29-1 and TRBJ1-1, with 11 positions matching TRBD1. Specimen: CD4+ T cells sorted from blood. In DNA form, the CDR3 reads TGCAGCGTGGGGACAGGGGGAGAAGCTTTCTTT. This sequence encodes CSVGTGGEAFF.